This note documents a single T cell receptor beta chain sequence. This receptor's antigen is unknown. No clone much larger than this one lies a single base away; base qualities are absent. To identify tumor-specific TCR clonotypes, tumor tissue taken at baseline, before any treatment, was sequenced. To monitor patients with peripheral T-cell lymphoma who were getting frontline treatment on a trial, the study applied next-generation sequencing to T-cell receptor sequences. The source of the sample is a study of circulating tumor DNA in untreated peripheral T-cell lymphoma (dated by TCRdb to about 2021). The full study reports these points: Tumor-specific clonotypes were identified in approximately 76% of patients, with identification achieved from about nine tenths of baseline tissues and approximately 69% of baseline serum samples.

The CDR3 has 12 amino acids, counting the end cysteine and phenylalanine. CDR3 DNA is the only sequence kept; it has 36 bases, read in frame from the first base. At the junction V is shortened by 7 bases and J by 0 bases, with 6 bases in between. The germline V gene (reference sequence) specifies LNHDA as CDR1 and SQIVND as CDR2. Receptor amplification or capture employed the immunoSEQ multiplex PCR assay. TCRdb obtained this table from immuneACCESS and retained in-frame rearrangements with V and J assigned. These tables miss some clones; where compared with another copy, unresolved V genes account for less than half of the shortfall, and the remainder is unexplained. This sample lists a few thousand clones; 60% to 75% were detected once. Clones ranked in the top ten supply 8.1% of the sample.

Sequenced sample: tumor tissue. The clonotype was recovered from a human donor with peripheral T-cell lymphoma. The chain is assembled from TRBV19 and TRBJ1-1, with the D gene not clear enough to name. The CDR3 protein is CASKDLNTEAFF. The nucleotides are TGTGCCAGTAAAGATCTGAACACTGAAGCTTTCTTT.